The 10 T cell receptor beta chains given below trace back to one sample, sequenced in a study of beta chain features in type 1 diabetes (dated by TCRdb to 2017 to 2018). Results the study describes overall, beyond this receptor: In all four CD4+ subsets, TCRB CDR3 length was moderately but significantly shorter in type 1 diabetes patients.

Library preparation employed the immunoSEQ multiplex PCR assay. The entire isolated RNA was reverse transcribed using the High Capacity cDNA Reverse Transcription Kit, and thus expressed TCRB transcripts were sequenced. The table was pulled from immuneACCESS by TCRdb, which kept in-frame rearrangements only. Such tables lose some clones; where checked, under half of the loss comes from unresolved V genes, and the rest has no known cause. The sample table contains about 710,000 clones; only one count was recorded for roughly an eighth of them. The top ten clonotypes cover approximately 0.039% of the sample. What these receptors recognize is not known. Specimen: naive CD4+ T cells from blood. Interpreted using the paper, the cell subset or site label stands for: true naive CD4+ T cells. Source of these receptors: a man between 18 and 35 years old with type 1 diabetes.

This chain links TRBV30 with TRBJ2-7; 10 positions agree with TRBD1. CDR1 is GTSNPN and CDR2 is SVGIG in the germline V gene (reference sequence). The CDR3 is made up of 13 amino acids. Losses at the gene ends were 2 bases for V and 7 bases for J; bases not matched to a gene: 5. CDR3 loop: CAWSRGTGDEQYF. CDR3 nucleotide sequence: TGTGCCTGGAGTCGAGGGACAGGGGATGAGCAGTACTTC.

This clone has only a few counts. The V call is TRBV7-6, the J call TRBJ2-1; weak D call: TRBD2 (5 bases). The CDR3 covers 15 residues. V was cut by 1 base and J by 5 bases, with 12 bases left in between. The germline V gene encodes CDR1 SGHVS and CDR2 FNYEAQ. The DNA for the CDR3 is TGTGCCAGCAGCTTAGAAGCGGACTTGAACAATGAGCAGTTCTTC. Translating it yields CASSLEADLNNEQFF.

The genes are TRBV7-2 and TRBJ2-6; the D call may be TRBD1 or TRBD2 (5 bases each). There are 18 residues in the CDR3. V lost 5 bases to trimming and J lost 0 bases, with 17 bases between them. Germline V gene data show CDR1 as SGHTA and CDR2 as FQGNSA. CDR3 loop: CASSGRDRSHSGANVLTF. The CDR3 DNA reads as TGTGCCAGCAGCGGCCGGGACCGATCCCACTCTGGGGCCAACGTCCTGACTTTC.

The rearrangement joins TRBV7-9 to TRBJ2-5; TRBD1 might be the D (6 bases). The CDR3 sequence is 17 residues long. The V and J ends lost 5 bases and 5 bases respectively, with 24 bases between them. CDR1 SEHNR and CDR2 FQNEAQ come from the germline V gene (reference sequence). The CDR3 sequence: CASSRQEGTSHKETQYF. CDR3 sequence (DNA): TGTGCCAGCAGCCGCCAAGAAGGGACATCTCACAAGGAGACCCAGTACTTC. Filled out from reference TRBV7-9 and TRBJ2-5, the complete variable domain reads DTGVSQNPRHKITKRGQNVTFRCDPISEHNRLYWYRQTLGQGPEFLTYFQNEAQLEKSRLLSDRFSAERPKGSFSTLEIQRTEQGDSAMYLCASSRQEGTSHKETQYFGPGTRLLVL.

The rearrangement joins TRBV29-1 to TRBJ2-7; the match to TRBD2 covers 14 bases. The V gene end was trimmed by 4 bases and the J gene end by 4 bases; junction bases not matched to a gene: 9. Germline V gene lookup returns CDR1 SQVTM and CDR2 ANQGSEA. The CDR3 runs to 16 residues. The CDR3 DNA follows: TGCAGCGTTGTCCCCGGGACTAGCGGGAGTGGGTACGAGCAGTACTTC. This gives the protein CSVVPGTSGSGYEQYF.

The sample holds a few counts of this clone. The rearrangement joins TRBV29-1 to TRBJ1-5; tentatively, D is TRBD1 (5 bases). The CDR3 runs 13 residues. Germline lookup yields CDR1 SQVTM and CDR2 ANQGSEA. V lost 7 bases and J 7 bases, leaving 17 bases between the germline ends. The CDR3 region has the DNA TGCAGCGCCTCTGAGAGGGGAGGACAGCCCCAGCATTTT. Protein product: CSASERGGQPQHF.

The V gene is TRBV7-9, the J gene TRBJ2-7, with D possibly being TRBD1 or TRBD2 (5 bases each). Deletions cut 1 base from V and 3 bases from J, with 16 bases between. Germline V gives CDR1 SEHNR, CDR2 FQNEAQ (reference sequence). This CDR3 has 16 residues. The CDR3 nucleotides read TGTGCCAGCAGCTTAGTGGGGGAAGGCGGTAGCTACGAGCAGTACTTC. The encoded protein is CASSLVGEGGSYEQYF.

This clone was seen only a few times. The chain combines TRBV28 with TRBJ2-7; D may be TRBD1 (6 bases). Looked up from germline, CDR1 is MDHEN and CDR2 is SYDVKM. This CDR3 is built from 14 residues. V lost 5 bases and J 0 bases, leaving 11 bases between the germline ends. CDR3 DNA: TGTGCCAGCAGTATTGGGGGCTACTCCTACGAGCAGTACTTC. Protein product: CASSIGGYSYEQYF.

The V gene is TRBV29-1, the J gene TRBJ2-1; TRBD2 aligns across 13 bases. The CDR3 runs to 15 residues. Unmatched junction bases numbered 3, after V lost 0 bases and J lost 7 bases. In germline, CDR1 is SQVTM, CDR2 ANQGSEA. The CDR3 DNA reads TGCAGCGTTGAAGATCGGACTAGCGGGAGAAATGAGCAGTTCTTC. It codes for CSVEDRTSGRNEQFF.

The rearrangement links TRBV14 to TRBJ2-3, with D tentatively TRBD1 or TRBD2 (6 bases each). Germline assignment: CDR1 SGHDN and CDR2 FVKESK. This CDR3 has 14 amino acids. V was clipped by 0 bases and J by 6 bases, with 10 bases between them. CDR3 nucleotides: TGTGCCAGCAGCCAAGATCGGAGGGGGGATACGCAGTATTTT. Encoded protein: CASSQDRRGDTQYF.